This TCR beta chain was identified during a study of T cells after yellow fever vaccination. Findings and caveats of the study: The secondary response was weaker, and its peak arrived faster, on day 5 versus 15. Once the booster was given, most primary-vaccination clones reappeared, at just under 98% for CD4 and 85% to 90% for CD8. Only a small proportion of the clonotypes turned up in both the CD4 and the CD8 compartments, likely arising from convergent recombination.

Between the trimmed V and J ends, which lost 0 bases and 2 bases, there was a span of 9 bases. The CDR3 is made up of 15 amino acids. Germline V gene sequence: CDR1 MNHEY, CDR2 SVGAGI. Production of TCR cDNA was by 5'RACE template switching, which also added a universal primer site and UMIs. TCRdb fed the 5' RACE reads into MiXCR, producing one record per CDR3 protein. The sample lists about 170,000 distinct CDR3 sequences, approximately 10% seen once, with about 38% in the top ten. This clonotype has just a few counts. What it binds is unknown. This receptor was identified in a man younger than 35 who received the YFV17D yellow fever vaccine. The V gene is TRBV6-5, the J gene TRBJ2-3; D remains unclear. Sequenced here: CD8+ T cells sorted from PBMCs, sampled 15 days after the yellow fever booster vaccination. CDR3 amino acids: CASSYSSQSTDTQYF. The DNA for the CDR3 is TGTGCCAGCAGTTACTCGTCCCAGTCCACAGATACGCAGTATTTT.